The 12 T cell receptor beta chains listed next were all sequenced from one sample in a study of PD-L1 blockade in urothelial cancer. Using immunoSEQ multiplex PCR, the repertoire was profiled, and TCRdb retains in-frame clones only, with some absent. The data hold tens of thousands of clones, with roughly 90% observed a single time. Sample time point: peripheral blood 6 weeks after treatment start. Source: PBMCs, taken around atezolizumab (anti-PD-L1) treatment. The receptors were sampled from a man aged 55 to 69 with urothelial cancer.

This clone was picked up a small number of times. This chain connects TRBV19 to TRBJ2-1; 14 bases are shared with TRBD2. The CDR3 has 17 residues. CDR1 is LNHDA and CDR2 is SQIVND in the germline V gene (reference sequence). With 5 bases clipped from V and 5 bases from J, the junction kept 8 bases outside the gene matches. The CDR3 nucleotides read TGTGCCAGTAGTGGGAGACTAGCGGGAGGGCGGGACAATGAGCAGTTCTTC. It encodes CASSGRLAGGRDNEQFF.

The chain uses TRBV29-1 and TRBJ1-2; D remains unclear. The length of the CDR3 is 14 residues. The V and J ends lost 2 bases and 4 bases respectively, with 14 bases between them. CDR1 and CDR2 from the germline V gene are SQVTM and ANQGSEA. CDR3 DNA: TGCAGCGTTGAATCGGGTCGGAGTAGCTATGGCTACACCTTC. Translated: CSVESGRSSYGYTF.

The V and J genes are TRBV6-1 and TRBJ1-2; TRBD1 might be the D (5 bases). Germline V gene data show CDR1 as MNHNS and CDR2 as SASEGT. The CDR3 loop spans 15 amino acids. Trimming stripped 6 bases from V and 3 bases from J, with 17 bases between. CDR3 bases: TGTGCCAGCAGCTCCCTTAACGGGGGAGACTATGGCTACACCTTC. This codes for CASSSLNGGDYGYTF.

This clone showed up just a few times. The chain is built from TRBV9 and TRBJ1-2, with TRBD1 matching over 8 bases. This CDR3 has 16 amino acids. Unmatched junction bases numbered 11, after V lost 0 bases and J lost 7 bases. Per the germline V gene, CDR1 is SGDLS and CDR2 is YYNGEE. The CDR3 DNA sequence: TGTGCCAGCAGCGTAGATTGGACAGGGATCGAGGGTGGCTACACCTTC. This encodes CASSVDWTGIEGGYTF.

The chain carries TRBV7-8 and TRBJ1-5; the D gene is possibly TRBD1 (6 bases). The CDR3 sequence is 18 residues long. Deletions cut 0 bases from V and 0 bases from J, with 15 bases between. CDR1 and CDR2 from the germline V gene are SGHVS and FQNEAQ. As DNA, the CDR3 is TGTGCCAGCAGCTTAGCAACGGACAGTTCCTATAGCAATCAGCCCCAGCATTTT. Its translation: CASSLATDSSYSNQPQHF.

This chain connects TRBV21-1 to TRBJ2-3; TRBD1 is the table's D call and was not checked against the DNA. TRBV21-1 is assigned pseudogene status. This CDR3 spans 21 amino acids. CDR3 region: CASSPTMRGQGDLDDRDTQYF. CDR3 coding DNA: TGTGCCAGCAGCCCTACCATGAGGGGACAGGGGGATCTGGATGATCGAGATACGCAGTATTTT.

CDR3 protein: CASSLRSRDSGYNEQFF. Here the CDR3 DNA reads TGCGCCAGCAGCTTACGATCCCGGGACAGCGGCTACAATGAGCAGTTCTTC. The rearrangement links TRBV5-1 to TRBJ2-1; 7 bases align to TRBD1. CDR3 length equals 17 residues. Germline loops: CDR1 SGHRS, CDR2 YFSETQ. Losses at the gene ends were 2 bases for V and 3 bases for J; bases not matched to a gene: 11. Supplemented by reference TRBV5-1 and TRBJ2-1, the full variable domain reads KAGVTQTPRYLIKTRGQQVTLSCSPISGHRSVSWYQQTPGQGLQFLFEYFSETQRNKGNFPGRFSGRQFSNSRSEMNVSTLELGDSALYLCASSLRSRDSGYNEQFFGPGTRLTVL.

The CDR3 sequence: CASVSGGNTEAFF. CDR3 in DNA: TGTGCCAGCGTCTCGGGAGGTAACACTGAAGCTTTCTTT. The genes are TRBV6-1 and TRBJ1-1, with D hard to call. The CDR3 runs to 13 residues. Trimming cost V 8 bases and J 2 bases, with 12 bases left between them. Germline assignment: CDR1 MNHNS and CDR2 SASEGT.

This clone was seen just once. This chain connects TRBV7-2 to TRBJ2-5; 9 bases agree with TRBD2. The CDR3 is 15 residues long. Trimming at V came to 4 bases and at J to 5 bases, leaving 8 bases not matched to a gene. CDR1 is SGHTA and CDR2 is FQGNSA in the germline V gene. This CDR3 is CASSSPSGRMETQYF. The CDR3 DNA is TGTGCCAGCAGCTCACCCAGCGGGAGGATGGAGACCCAGTACTTC.

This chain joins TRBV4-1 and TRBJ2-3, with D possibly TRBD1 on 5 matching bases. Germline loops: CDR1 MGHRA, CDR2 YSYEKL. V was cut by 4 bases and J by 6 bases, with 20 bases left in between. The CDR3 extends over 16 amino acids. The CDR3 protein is CASSPEGDWVFDTQYF. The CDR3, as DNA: TGCGCCAGCAGCCCTGAAGGGGATTGGGTTTTTGATACGCAGTATTTT.

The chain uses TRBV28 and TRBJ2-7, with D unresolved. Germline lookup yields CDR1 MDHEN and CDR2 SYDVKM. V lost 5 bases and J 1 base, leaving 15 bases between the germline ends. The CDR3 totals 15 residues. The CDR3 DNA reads TGTGCCAGCAGTGAACCGAAGCGTAATTCCTACGAGCAGTACTTC. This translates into CASSEPKRNSYEQYF.

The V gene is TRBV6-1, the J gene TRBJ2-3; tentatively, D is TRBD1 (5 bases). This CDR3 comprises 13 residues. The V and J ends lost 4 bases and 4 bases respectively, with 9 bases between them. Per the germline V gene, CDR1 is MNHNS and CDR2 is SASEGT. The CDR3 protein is CASSALGADTQYF. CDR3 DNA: TGTGCCAGCAGTGCGTTAGGGGCAGATACGCAGTATTTT.